These T cell receptor beta chains were read from a single sample in a study of blood T cell repertoires in COVID-19. Measured with immunoSEQ multiplex PCR; TCRdb has only the in-frame clones, and not every one. The sample lists 85,000 to 100,000 clones, around three quarters occurring once. What was sequenced was peripheral blood. These receptors were collected from a man in his fifties who had recovered from COVID-19. The CDR3 runs from the conserved cysteine through the conserved F or W. D genes are given only for firm matches. Clone size is given for some rows only: seen once, a few or many times, or a class if the clone is expanded.

v_call: TRBV12-3/TRBV12-4; j_call: TRBJ2-7; d_call: NA; clone_size: NA; cdr3_nt: TGTGCCAGCAGTCCCGGCGGGCTCGAGCAGTACTTC; cdr3_aa: CASSPGGLEQYF
v_call: TRBV24-1; j_call: TRBJ2-2; d_call: NA; clone_size: once; cdr3_nt: TGTGCCACCAGTGATTCTGACAGACCCACCGGGGAGCTGTTTTTT; cdr3_aa: CATSDSDRPTGELFF
v_call: TRBV28; j_call: TRBJ2-3; d_call: NA; clone_size: NA; cdr3_nt: TGTGCCAGCAGACTACAAGGGGGGGGGACAGATACGCAGTATTTT; cdr3_aa: CASRLQGGGTDTQYF
v_call: TRBV4-2; j_call: TRBJ2-3; d_call: TRBD1; clone_size: NA; cdr3_nt: TGTGCCAGCAGCCCTAGACAGGGGATAGTAGACGATACGCAGTATTTT; cdr3_aa: CASSPRQGIVDDTQYF
v_call: TRBV6-5; j_call: TRBJ2-6; d_call: NA; clone_size: NA; cdr3_nt: TGTGCCAGCAGGTTTTGGAGAGGTGGGGCCAACGTCCTGACTTTC; cdr3_aa: CASRFWRGGANVLTF
v_call: TRBV7-9; j_call: TRBJ2-7; d_call: NA; clone_size: NA; cdr3_nt: TGTGCCAGCAGCTTGGCCAGGGAAATCCACGAGCAGTACTTC; cdr3_aa: CASSLAREIHEQYF
v_call: TRBV18; j_call: TRBJ2-1; d_call: NA; clone_size: NA; cdr3_nt: TGTGCCAGCTCACCCACTGGGGGGAGCGGGTGGAACAATGAGCAGTTCTTC; cdr3_aa: CASSPTGGSGWNNEQFF
v_call: TRBV11-3; j_call: TRBJ2-3; d_call: TRBD2; clone_size: once; cdr3_nt: TGTGCCAGCAGCCAAGGACTAGCGAACACAGATACGCAGTATTTT; cdr3_aa: CASSQGLANTDTQYF
v_call: TRBV7-2; j_call: TRBJ1-2; d_call: TRBD1; clone_size: NA; cdr3_nt: TGTGCCAGCAGCCCGCGGGACAGGCCAACTAACTATGGCTACACCTTC; cdr3_aa: CASSPRDRPTNYGYTF
v_call: TRBV20-1; j_call: TRBJ2-7; d_call: NA; clone_size: NA; cdr3_nt: TGCAGTGCTAGTCCCGGGGACGAGCAGTACTTC; cdr3_aa: CSASPGDEQYF
v_call: TRBV28; j_call: TRBJ1-2; d_call: TRBD1; clone_size: NA; cdr3_nt: TGTGCCAGCAGTCCAACAGGACAGGGCTATGGCTACACCTTC; cdr3_aa: CASSPTGQGYGYTF
v_call: TRBV29-1; j_call: TRBJ1-5; d_call: TRBD1; clone_size: many; cdr3_nt: TGCAGCGTTACTACAGGGGTCAATCAGCCCCAGCATTTT; cdr3_aa: CSVTTGVNQPQHF
v_call: TRBV28; j_call: TRBJ2-1; d_call: TRBD1; clone_size: NA; cdr3_nt: TGTGCCAGCAGTTGGACAGGGGGCTTGGGTGAGCAGTTCTTC; cdr3_aa: CASSWTGGLGEQFF
v_call: TRBV11-2; j_call: TRBJ2-1; d_call: NA; clone_size: NA; cdr3_nt: TGTGCCAGCAGCCGGGACTTCAACTCCTACAATGAGCAGTTCTTC; cdr3_aa: CASSRDFNSYNEQFF
v_call: TRBV11-2; j_call: TRBJ2-7; d_call: TRBD2; clone_size: many; cdr3_nt: TGTGCCAGCAGCTTAGGGGGAGGGCGGGATTACGAGCAGTACTTC; cdr3_aa: CASSLGGGRDYEQYF
v_call: TRBV7-8; j_call: TRBJ2-1; d_call: TRBD2; clone_size: NA; cdr3_nt: TGTGCCAGCAGCTTCGAACTAGCGGGGGGGATCTACAATGAGCAGTTCTTC; cdr3_aa: CASSFELAGGIYNEQFF
v_call: TRBV19; j_call: TRBJ1-1; d_call: NA; clone_size: NA; cdr3_nt: TGTGCCAGTAGTATAGCCCCACAGGTGAACACTGAAGCTTTCTTT; cdr3_aa: CASSIAPQVNTEAFF
v_call: TRBV11-2; j_call: TRBJ1-1; d_call: NA; clone_size: NA; cdr3_nt: TGTGCCAGCAGCTTAAGACAGAACACTGAAGCTTTCTTT; cdr3_aa: CASSLRQNTEAFF
v_call: TRBV6-5; j_call: TRBJ1-5; d_call: TRBD1; clone_size: NA; cdr3_nt: TGTGCCAGCAGCTCGGACAGGGGGTATCAGCCCCAGCATTTT; cdr3_aa: CASSSDRGYQPQHF
v_call: TRBV9; j_call: TRBJ2-1; d_call: TRBD1; clone_size: NA; cdr3_nt: TGTGCCAGCAGCGTAGGGGACAGAGACAATGAGCAGTTCTTC; cdr3_aa: CASSVGDRDNEQFF
v_call: TRBV9; j_call: TRBJ1-2; d_call: NA; clone_size: NA; cdr3_nt: TGTGCCAGCAGCGTATCGGACTGGGTGGATGGCTACACCTTC; cdr3_aa: CASSVSDWVDGYTF
v_call: TRBV6-1; j_call: TRBJ1-2; d_call: TRBD1; clone_size: NA; cdr3_nt: TGTGCCAGCAGTGAATACAGGGGGCTCGGCTACACCTTC; cdr3_aa: CASSEYRGLGYTF
v_call: TRBV11-1; j_call: TRBJ2-7; d_call: NA; clone_size: NA; cdr3_nt: TGTGCCAGCAGCTCCACAGTTTCCTACGAGCAGTACTTC; cdr3_aa: CASSSTVSYEQYF
v_call: TRBV2; j_call: TRBJ2-7; d_call: NA; clone_size: NA; cdr3_nt: TGTGCCACCAAAGACAGGTTCGGTTCCTACGAGCAGTACTTC; cdr3_aa: CATKDRFGSYEQYF
v_call: TRBV12-3/TRBV12-4; j_call: TRBJ2-5; d_call: NA; clone_size: NA; cdr3_nt: TGTGCCAGCAGTTTGTCTGAGACCCAGTACTTC; cdr3_aa: CASSLSETQYF
v_call: TRBV6-5; j_call: TRBJ2-7; d_call: TRBD1; clone_size: NA; cdr3_nt: TGTGCCAGCAGCCCCGGGACAGCGAAGTACGAGCAGTACTTC; cdr3_aa: CASSPGTAKYEQYF
v_call: TRBV19; j_call: TRBJ1-1; d_call: TRBD1; clone_size: few; cdr3_nt: TGTGCCAGTAGTCCCCAGGGGGCAAGGAAAGCTTTCTTT; cdr3_aa: CASSPQGARKAFF
v_call: TRBV6-6; j_call: TRBJ2-7; d_call: NA; clone_size: NA; cdr3_nt: TGTGCCAGCACTGTGGGAGACAGGAGCTCCTACGAGCAGTACTTC; cdr3_aa: CASTVGDRSSYEQYF
v_call: TRBV10-3; j_call: TRBJ2-2; d_call: TRBD2; clone_size: NA; cdr3_nt: TGTGCCAGCTACCGGGGGGGGACCGGGGAGCTGTTTTTT; cdr3_aa: CASYRGGTGELFF
v_call: TRBV5-1; j_call: TRBJ2-5; d_call: NA; clone_size: NA; cdr3_nt: TGCGCCAGCAGCCGTAGGCCCGGGGTCCAAGCCCAAGAGACCCAGTACTTC; cdr3_aa: CASSRRPGVQAQETQYF
v_call: TRBV2; j_call: TRBJ2-3; d_call: TRBD2; clone_size: once; cdr3_nt: TGTGCCAGCGGGGGACTAGCGGGATTGGATACGCAGTATTTT; cdr3_aa: CASGGLAGLDTQYF
v_call: TRBV12-3/TRBV12-4; j_call: TRBJ2-4; d_call: NA; clone_size: NA; cdr3_nt: TGTGCCAGCAGTGCTAGTAGAAACATTCAGTACTTC; cdr3_aa: CASSASRNIQYF
v_call: TRBV19; j_call: TRBJ1-2; d_call: NA; clone_size: once; cdr3_nt: TGTGCCAGTAGTCCCAGGGATAATAACTATGGCTACACCTTC; cdr3_aa: CASSPRDNNYGYTF
v_call: TRBV6-5; j_call: TRBJ1-5; d_call: TRBD1; clone_size: NA; cdr3_nt: TGTGCCAGCACCACAAGCGGACAGGGGAGTCAGCCCCAGCATTTT; cdr3_aa: CASTTSGQGSQPQHF
v_call: TRBV14; j_call: TRBJ2-1; d_call: TRBD2; clone_size: NA; cdr3_nt: TGTGCCAGCAGCCCGGGACTAGCGGGAGGAAGCTCCTACAATGAGCAGTTCTTC; cdr3_aa: CASSPGLAGGSSYNEQFF
v_call: TRBV7-6; j_call: TRBJ2-3; d_call: NA; clone_size: NA; cdr3_nt: TGTGCCAGCAGCCCGACCGAGGCTAGCACAGATACGCAGTATTTT; cdr3_aa: CASSPTEASTDTQYF
v_call: TRBV7-2; j_call: TRBJ1-1; d_call: NA; clone_size: NA; cdr3_nt: TGTGCCAGCACCCTGTCGAGGGCCACTGAAGCTTTCTTT; cdr3_aa: CASTLSRATEAFF
v_call: TRBV14; j_call: TRBJ1-2; d_call: TRBD1; clone_size: NA; cdr3_nt: TGTGCCAGCAGTCAGAGACAGGGTGTGGGCTACACCTTC; cdr3_aa: CASSQRQGVGYTF
v_call: TRBV18; j_call: TRBJ1-4; d_call: NA; clone_size: NA; cdr3_nt: TGTGCCAGCTCACCGACCCCGCGGGGGAGGCCTAATGAAAAACTGTTTTTT; cdr3_aa: CASSPTPRGRPNEKLFF
v_call: TRBV11-2; j_call: TRBJ2-3; d_call: TRBD2; clone_size: few; cdr3_nt: TGTGCCAGCAGCCATAGCGGGGGGGCCACAGATACGCAGTATTTT; cdr3_aa: CASSHSGGATDTQYF
v_call: TRBV6-2/TRBV6-3; j_call: TRBJ2-2; d_call: TRBD2; clone_size: NA; cdr3_nt: TGTGCCAGCAGTTCCAGCGGGGGGACTAACACCGGGGAGCTGTTTTTT; cdr3_aa: CASSSSGGTNTGELFF
v_call: TRBV24-1; j_call: TRBJ1-1; d_call: TRBD1; clone_size: NA; cdr3_nt: TGTGCCACCAGTGCCACGGACAGGGGGCAGGGAGCTTTCTTT; cdr3_aa: CATSATDRGQGAFF
v_call: TRBV2; j_call: TRBJ1-1; d_call: NA; clone_size: NA; cdr3_nt: TGTGCCAGCAGTGCCGGAGGGCAGGGAGGATCTGAAGCTTTCTTT; cdr3_aa: CASSAGGQGGSEAFF
v_call: TRBV7-9; j_call: TRBJ2-1; d_call: TRBD2; clone_size: NA; cdr3_nt: TGTGCCAGCAGCCGCCGGGAGGGCGATGAGCAGTTCTTC; cdr3_aa: CASSRREGDEQFF
v_call: TRBV9; j_call: TRBJ2-1; d_call: TRBD2; clone_size: NA; cdr3_nt: TGTGCCAGCAGCCCGAACGCCCCGGGACTAGAGCCATATGAGCAGTTCTTC; cdr3_aa: CASSPNAPGLEPYEQFF
v_call: TRBV2; j_call: TRBJ2-4; d_call: NA; clone_size: NA; cdr3_nt: TGTGCCAGCAGTCCACAGGTTTATAAAAACATTCAGTACTTC; cdr3_aa: CASSPQVYKNIQYF